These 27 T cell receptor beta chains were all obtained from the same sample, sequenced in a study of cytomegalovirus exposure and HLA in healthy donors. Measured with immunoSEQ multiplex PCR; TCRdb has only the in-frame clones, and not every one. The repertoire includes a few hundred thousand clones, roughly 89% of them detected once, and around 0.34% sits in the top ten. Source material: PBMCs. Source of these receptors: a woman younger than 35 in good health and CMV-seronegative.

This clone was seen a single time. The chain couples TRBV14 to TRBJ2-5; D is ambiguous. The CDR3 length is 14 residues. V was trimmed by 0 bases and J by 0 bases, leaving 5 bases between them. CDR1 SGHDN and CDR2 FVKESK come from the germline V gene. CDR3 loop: CASSQDANQETQYF. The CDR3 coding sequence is TGTGCCAGCAGCCAAGATGCTAACCAAGAGACCCAGTACTTC. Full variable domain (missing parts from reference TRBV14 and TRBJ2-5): EAGVTQFPSHSVIEKGQTVTLRCDPISGHDNLYWYRRVMGKEIKFLLHFVKESKQDESGMPNNRFLAERTGGTYSTLKVQPAELEDSGVYFCASSQDANQETQYFGPGTRLLVL.

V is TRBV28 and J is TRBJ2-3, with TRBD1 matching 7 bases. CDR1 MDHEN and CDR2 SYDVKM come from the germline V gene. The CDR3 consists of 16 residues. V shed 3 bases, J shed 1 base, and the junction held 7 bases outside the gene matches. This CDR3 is CASSFRGGGGTDTQYF. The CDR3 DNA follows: TGTGCCAGCAGTTTTCGAGGGGGCGGCGGCACAGATACGCAGTATTTT.

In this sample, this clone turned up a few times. The CDR3 nucleotides read TGTGCCAGCAGCGCCGGACAGGGAGTAGGCTACACCTTC. This gives the protein CASSAGQGVGYTF. V usage is TRBV7-6 and J usage is TRBJ1-2, with 8 bases aligning to TRBD1. Trimming took 5 bases from V and 8 from J; bases not matched to a gene: 7. The germline gives CDR1 SGHVS, CDR2 FNYEAQ. The CDR3 consists of 13 residues.

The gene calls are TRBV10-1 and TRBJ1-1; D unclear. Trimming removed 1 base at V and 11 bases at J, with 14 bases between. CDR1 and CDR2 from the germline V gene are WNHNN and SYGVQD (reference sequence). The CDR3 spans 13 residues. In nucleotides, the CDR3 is TGCGCCAGCAGTGAGTGGAGCTCCTCCCGGGCTTTCTTT. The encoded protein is CASSEWSSSRAFF.

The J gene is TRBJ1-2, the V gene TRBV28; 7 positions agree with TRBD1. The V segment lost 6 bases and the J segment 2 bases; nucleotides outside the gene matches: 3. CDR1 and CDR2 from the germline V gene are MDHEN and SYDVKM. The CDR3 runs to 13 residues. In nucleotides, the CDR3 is TGTGCCAGCAGCCCGGACAGGAACTATGGCTACACCTTC. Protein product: CASSPDRNYGYTF.

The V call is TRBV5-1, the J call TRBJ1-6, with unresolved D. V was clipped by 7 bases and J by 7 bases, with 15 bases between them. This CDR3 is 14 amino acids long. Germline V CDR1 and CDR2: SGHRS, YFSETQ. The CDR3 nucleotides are TGCGCCAGCCGACGGGAACATTCCAATTCACCCCTCCACTTT. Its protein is CASRREHSNSPLHF.

The CDR3 coding sequence is TGTGCCAGCAGCGGGGACACCTATGGCTACACCTTC. Residues: CASSGDTYGYTF. The rearrangement joins TRBV7-9 to TRBJ1-2; perhaps TRBD1 as D (6 bases). This CDR3 contains 12 residues. Per the germline V gene, CDR1 is SEHNR and CDR2 is FQNEAQ (reference sequence). Trimming shortened V by 5 bases and J by 4 bases, and 8 bases separated the two germline ends.

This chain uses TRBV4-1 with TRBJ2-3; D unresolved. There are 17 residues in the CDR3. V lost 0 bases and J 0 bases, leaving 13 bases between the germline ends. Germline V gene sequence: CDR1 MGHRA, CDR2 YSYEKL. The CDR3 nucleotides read TGCGCCAGCAGCCAAGATCTAGTGAGCCCTAGCACAGATACGCAGTATTTT. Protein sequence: CASSQDLVSPSTDTQYF.

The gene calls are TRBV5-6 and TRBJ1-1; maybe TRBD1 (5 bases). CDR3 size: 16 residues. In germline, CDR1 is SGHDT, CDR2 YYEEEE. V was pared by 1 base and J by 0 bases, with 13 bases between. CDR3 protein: CASSLTGGLLNTEAFF. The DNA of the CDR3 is TGTGCCAGCAGCTTGACGGGGGGACTTCTGAACACTGAAGCTTTCTTT.

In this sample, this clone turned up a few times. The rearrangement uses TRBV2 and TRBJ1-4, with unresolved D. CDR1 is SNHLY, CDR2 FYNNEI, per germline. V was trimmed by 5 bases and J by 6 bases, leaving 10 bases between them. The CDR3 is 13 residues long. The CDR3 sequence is CASSSQWYEKLFF. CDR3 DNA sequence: TGTGCCAGCAGTTCTCAGTGGTATGAAAAACTGTTTTTT.

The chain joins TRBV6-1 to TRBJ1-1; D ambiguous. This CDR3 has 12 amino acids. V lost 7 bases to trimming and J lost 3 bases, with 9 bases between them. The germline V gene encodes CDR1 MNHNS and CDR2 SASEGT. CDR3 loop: CASNSGDTEAFF. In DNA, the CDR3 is TGTGCCAGCAACAGCGGAGACACTGAAGCTTTCTTT.

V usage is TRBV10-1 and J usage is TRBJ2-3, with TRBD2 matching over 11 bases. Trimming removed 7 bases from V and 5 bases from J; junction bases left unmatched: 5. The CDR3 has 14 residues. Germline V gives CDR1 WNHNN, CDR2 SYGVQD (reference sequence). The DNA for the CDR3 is TGCGCCAGCAAAATAGCGGGGGGGAAAGATACGCAGTATTTT. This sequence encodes CASKIAGGKDTQYF.

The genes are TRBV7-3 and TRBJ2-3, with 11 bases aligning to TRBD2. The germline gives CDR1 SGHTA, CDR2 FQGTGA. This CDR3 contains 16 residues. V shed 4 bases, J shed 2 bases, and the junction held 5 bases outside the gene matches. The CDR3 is CASSSSTSGATDTQYF. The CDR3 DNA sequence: TGTGCCAGCAGCTCCTCGACTAGCGGGGCCACAGATACGCAGTATTTT.

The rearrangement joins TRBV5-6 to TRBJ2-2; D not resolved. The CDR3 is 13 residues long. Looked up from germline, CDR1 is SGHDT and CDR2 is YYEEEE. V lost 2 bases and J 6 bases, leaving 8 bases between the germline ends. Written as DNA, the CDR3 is TGTGCCAGCAGCTTTCTATACGCCGGGGAGCTGTTTTTT. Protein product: CASSFLYAGELFF.

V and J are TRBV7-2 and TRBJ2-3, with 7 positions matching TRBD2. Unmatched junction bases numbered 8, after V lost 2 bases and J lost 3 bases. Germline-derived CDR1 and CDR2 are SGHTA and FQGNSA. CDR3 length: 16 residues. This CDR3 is CASSLSSSGPTDTQYF. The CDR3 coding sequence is TGTGCCAGCAGCTTATCGTCTAGCGGACCGACAGATACGCAGTATTTT.

The CDR3 here is CSVQQNPGQGDEKLFF. The CDR3 DNA follows: TGCAGCGTTCAACAAAATCCGGGACAGGGGGATGAAAAACTGTTTTTT. The chain is built from TRBV29-1 and TRBJ1-4, with TRBD1 identical over 11 bases. The CDR3 runs 16 residues. With V trimmed by 5 bases and J by 6 bases, 11 bases remained unmatched. In germline, CDR1 is SQVTM, CDR2 ANQGSEA.

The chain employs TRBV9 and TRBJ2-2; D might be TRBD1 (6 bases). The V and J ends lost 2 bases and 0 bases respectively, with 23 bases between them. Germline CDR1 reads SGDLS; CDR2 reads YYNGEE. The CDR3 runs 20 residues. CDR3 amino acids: CASSVSPSWITGTNTGELFF. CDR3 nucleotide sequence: TGTGCCAGCAGCGTTTCTCCGTCCTGGATAACAGGGACGAACACCGGGGAGCTGTTTTTT.

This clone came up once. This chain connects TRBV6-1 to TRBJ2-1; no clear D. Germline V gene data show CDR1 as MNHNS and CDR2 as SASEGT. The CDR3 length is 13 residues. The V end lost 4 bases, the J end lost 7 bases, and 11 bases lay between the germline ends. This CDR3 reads CASSVSLVNEQFF. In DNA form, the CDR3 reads TGTGCCAGCAGTGTGTCGCTAGTGAATGAGCAGTTCTTC.

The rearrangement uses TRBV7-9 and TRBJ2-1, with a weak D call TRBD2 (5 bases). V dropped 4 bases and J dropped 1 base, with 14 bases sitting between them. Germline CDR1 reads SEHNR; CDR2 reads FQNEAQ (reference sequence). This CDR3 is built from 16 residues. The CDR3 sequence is CASSSAGITSYNEQFF. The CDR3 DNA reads TGTGCCAGCAGCTCCGCCGGGATTACATCCTACAATGAGCAGTTCTTC.

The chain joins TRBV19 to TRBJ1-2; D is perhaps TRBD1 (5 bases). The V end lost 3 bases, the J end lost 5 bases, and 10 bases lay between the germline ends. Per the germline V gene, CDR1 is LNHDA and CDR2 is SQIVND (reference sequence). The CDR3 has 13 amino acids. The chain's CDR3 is CASSIDTGYGYTF. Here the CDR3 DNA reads TGTGCCAGTAGTATTGACACAGGATATGGCTACACCTTC.

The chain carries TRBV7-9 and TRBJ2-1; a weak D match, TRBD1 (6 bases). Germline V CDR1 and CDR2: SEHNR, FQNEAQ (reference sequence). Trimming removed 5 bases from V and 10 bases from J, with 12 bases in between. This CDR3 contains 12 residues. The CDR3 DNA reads TGTGCCAGCAGCATCCAGGACAGCGAGCAGTTCTTC. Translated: CASSIQDSEQFF.

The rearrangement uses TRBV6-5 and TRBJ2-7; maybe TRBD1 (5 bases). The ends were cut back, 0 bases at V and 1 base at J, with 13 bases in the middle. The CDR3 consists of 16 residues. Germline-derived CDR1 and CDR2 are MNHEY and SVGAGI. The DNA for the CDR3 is TGTGCCAGCAGTTACTCGAGGCCAGGGTCTTCCTACGAGCAGTACGTC. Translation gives CASSYSRPGSSYEQYV.

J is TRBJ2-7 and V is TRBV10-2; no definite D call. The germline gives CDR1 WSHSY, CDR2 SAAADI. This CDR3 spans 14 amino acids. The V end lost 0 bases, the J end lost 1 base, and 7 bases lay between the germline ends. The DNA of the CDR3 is TGCGCCAGCAGTGAGTCTACCAGGTCCTACGAGCAGTACTTC. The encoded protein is CASSESTRSYEQYF.

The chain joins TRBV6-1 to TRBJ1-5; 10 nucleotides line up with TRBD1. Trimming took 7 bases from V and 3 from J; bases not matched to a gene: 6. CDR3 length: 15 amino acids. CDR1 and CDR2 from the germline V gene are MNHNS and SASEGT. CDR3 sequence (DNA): TGTGCCAGCAATCCGGGACAGGGGAACAATCAGCCCCAGCATTTT. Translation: CASNPGQGNNQPQHF.

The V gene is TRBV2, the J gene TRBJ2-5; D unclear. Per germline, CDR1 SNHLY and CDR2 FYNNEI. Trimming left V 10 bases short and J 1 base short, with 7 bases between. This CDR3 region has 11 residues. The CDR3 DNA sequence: TGTGCCACAGCGAGCCAAGAGACCCAGTACTTC. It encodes CATASQETQYF.

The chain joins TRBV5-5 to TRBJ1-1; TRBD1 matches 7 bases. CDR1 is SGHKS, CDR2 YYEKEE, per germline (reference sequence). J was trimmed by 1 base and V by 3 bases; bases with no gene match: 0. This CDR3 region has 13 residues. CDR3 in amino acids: CASSWDRNTEAFF. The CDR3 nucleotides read TGTGCCAGCAGCTGGGACAGGAACACTGAAGCTTTCTTT. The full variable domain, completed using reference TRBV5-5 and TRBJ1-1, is DAGVTQSPTHLIKTRGQQVTLRCSPISGHKSVSWYQQVLGQGPQFIFQYYEKEERGRGNFPDRFSARQFPNYSSELNVNALLLGDSALYLCASSWDRNTEAFFGQGTRLTVV.

The CDR3 sequence is CASSVEGQGLYNEQFF. CDR3 nucleotide sequence: TGTGCCAGCAGCGTAGAGGGACAGGGACTCTACAATGAGCAGTTCTTC. The chain joins TRBV9 to TRBJ2-1; 9 nucleotides line up with TRBD1. This CDR3 region has 16 residues. CDR1 and CDR2 (germline): SGDLS, YYNGEE. V lost 0 bases to trimming and J lost 3 bases; unmatched junction nucleotides: 4.